The 6 T cell receptor beta chains below were found in one sample sequenced in a study of cytotoxic CD8 clonotypes in ibrutinib-treated CLL. Assay: immunoSEQ multiplex PCR; the TCRdb copy retains only in-frame clones and omits some. Counted here are some 310,000 clones, just under 80% occurring once; the ten biggest clones make up 6.5% to 8%. Here the sequenced sample was PBMCs, taken before ibrutinib treatment. The receptors were sampled from a human donor with chronic lymphocytic leukemia.

Only a few counts were recorded for this clone. The chain carries TRBV5-1 and TRBJ2-7; D ambiguous. CDR1 and CDR2 (germline): SGHRS, YFSETQ. This CDR3 has 12 residues. Deletions cut 1 base from V and 4 bases from J, with 6 bases between. The CDR3 DNA follows: TGCGCCAGCAGCTTGCAACCATACGAGCAGTACTTC. Protein sequence: CASSLQPYEQYF. Filled out from reference TRBV5-1 and TRBJ2-7, the complete variable domain reads KAGVTQTPRYLIKTRGQQVTLSCSPISGHRSVSWYQQTPGQGLQFLFEYFSETQRNKGNFPGRFSGRQFSNSRSEMNVSTLELGDSALYLCASSLQPYEQYFGPGTRLTVT.

The chain links TRBV5-4 to TRBJ2-7, with 15 bases identical to TRBD2. The CDR3 runs 17 residues. Germline V CDR1 and CDR2: SGHNT, YYREEE (reference sequence). J gave up 3 bases and V 4 bases, and 8 bases lay outside the gene matches. CDR3 region: CASSKPGTSGRNYEQYF. For the CDR3, the DNA is TGTGCCAGCAGCAAACCCGGGACTAGCGGGAGGAACTACGAGCAGTACTTC.

This clone was picked up a small number of times. V usage is TRBV30 and J usage is TRBJ1-5; tentatively, D is TRBD1 (6 bases). Germline CDR1 reads GTSNPN; CDR2 reads SVGIG (reference sequence). The CDR3 length is 13 residues. Trimming shortened V by 5 bases and J by 5 bases, and 13 bases separated the two germline ends. The DNA of the CDR3 is TGTGCCTGGGGGACAACTCGAGATCAGCCCCAGCATTTT. As protein: CAWGTTRDQPQHF.

This chain uses TRBV4-2 with TRBJ2-3; 12 nucleotides align to TRBD2. J lost 1 base, V lost 0 bases, and 2 bases had no gene match. CDR1 is LGHNA and CDR2 is YNFKEQ in the germline V gene. The CDR3 is 17 amino acids. CDR3 nucleotide sequence: TGTGCCAGCAGCCAAGAACTAGCGGGAGGCGGCACAGATACGCAGTATTTT. It translates to CASSQELAGGGTDTQYF.

The V call is TRBV18, the J call TRBJ2-2; 14 bases agree with TRBD2. The germline CDR1 and CDR2 sequences are KGHSH and LQKENI. V lost 0 bases and J lost 7; bases outside the gene matches: 1. This CDR3 region has 16 residues. The CDR3 DNA follows: TGTGCCAGCTCACCACCGGGACTAGCGGGAGACGGGGAGCTGTTTTTT. Translated: CASSPPGLAGDGELFF. Variable domain in full (rest from reference TRBV18 and TRBJ2-2): NAGVMQNPRHLVRRRGQEARLRCSPMKGHSHVYWYRQLPEEGLKFMVYLQKENIIDESGMPKERFSAEFPKEGPSILRIQQVVRGDSAAYFCASSPPGLAGDGELFFGEGSRLTVL.

This clone was seen a few times. V usage is TRBV7-9 and J usage is TRBJ2-6; D is ambiguous. This CDR3 has 12 amino acids. Germline V gene sequence: CDR1 SEHNR, CDR2 FQNEAQ (reference sequence). Trimming stripped 1 base from V and 10 bases from J, with 5 bases between. CDR3 protein: CASSLDSNVLTF. Here the CDR3 DNA reads TGTGCCAGCAGCTTAGATTCTAACGTCCTGACTTTC.